These 22 T cell receptor beta chains share one sample of origin, sequenced in a study of identifying expanded T cells in peripheral blood. Sequencing was performed with immunoSEQ multiplex PCR; in TCRdb, only in-frame clones are kept and a portion is missing. The sample comprises about 58,000 clones, around 81% of which are singletons, and around a sixth rests with the top ten. The sequencing sample was made of blood. The receptors here all came from a person aged 18 to 70 in good health.

The CDR3 is CASSRSRGEETQYF. CDR3 sequence (DNA): TGTGCCAGCTCCCGATCTCGGGGGGAAGAGACCCAGTACTTC. The V call is TRBV18, the J call TRBJ2-5; 7 positions match TRBD2. Germline CDR1 and CDR2: KGHSH and LQKENI. V lost 6 bases and J lost 3; bases outside the gene matches: 7. CDR3 size: 14 residues.

This chain connects TRBV4-3 to TRBJ2-1, with 7 bases aligning to TRBD2. Germline loops: CDR1 LGHNA, CDR2 YSLEER. The junction had 13 bases not matched to a gene; V was cut back by 0 bases and J by 11 bases. This CDR3 contains 16 residues. The CDR3 loop reads CASSQDKGGSAGKQFF. The CDR3 coding sequence is TGCGCCAGCAGCCAAGATAAGGGAGGGAGTGCGGGTAAGCAGTTCTTC.

The chain recombines TRBV18 with TRBJ2-1; no definite D call. Germline loops: CDR1 KGHSH, CDR2 LQKENI. Trimming removed 2 bases from V and 5 bases from J, with 4 bases in between. The CDR3 has 12 amino acids. The CDR3, as DNA: TGTGCCAGCTCACCAATAAACAATGAGCAGTTCTTC. It translates to CASSPINNEQFF.

V usage is TRBV5-1 and J usage is TRBJ2-1; possible D gene TRBD2, 5 bases. The V and J ends lost 4 bases and 8 bases respectively, with 22 bases between them. The germline gives CDR1 SGHRS, CDR2 YFSETQ. This CDR3 spans 16 amino acids. The CDR3, as DNA: TGCGCCAGCAGCGGGCAGAAAGCGGAGAGTATGGATGAGCAGTTCTTC. Its translation is CASSGQKAESMDEQFF.

This sequence joins TRBV7-9 and TRBJ1-2, with 10 bases fitting TRBD1. V shed 3 bases, J shed 4 bases, and the junction held 2 bases outside the gene matches. Germline lookup yields CDR1 SEHNR and CDR2 FQNEAQ (reference sequence). The CDR3 sequence is 14 residues long. The CDR3 sequence: CASSLGQGSYGYTF. As DNA, the CDR3 is TGTGCCAGCAGCTTGGGACAGGGGTCCTATGGCTACACCTTC.

The chain has TRBV27 and TRBJ1-2, with 9 bases that match TRBD1. Trimming at V came to 2 bases and at J to 8 bases, leaving 6 bases not matched to a gene. This CDR3 region has 14 residues. The germline V gene encodes CDR1 MNHEY and CDR2 SMNVEV (reference sequence). CDR3 nucleotide sequence: TGTGCCAGCAGTTTAGTACAGGGGGCGAAAGGCTACACCTTC. Translation gives CASSLVQGAKGYTF.

This clone was recorded many times. V usage is TRBV30 and J usage is TRBJ1-6; D is undetermined. Trimming cost V 1 base and J 9 bases, with 4 bases left between them. The CDR3 has 11 amino acids. Germline V gives CDR1 GTSNPN, CDR2 SVGIG (reference sequence). The CDR3 here is CAWSAVSPLHF. DNA of the CDR3: TGTGCCTGGAGTGCGGTTTCACCCCTCCACTTT.

The chain employs TRBV5-4 and TRBJ2-5; 9 nucleotides line up with TRBD1. Germline-derived CDR1 and CDR2 are SGHNT and YYREEE (reference sequence). The CDR3 loop spans 16 amino acids. Trimming cost V 6 bases and J 1 base; bases outside gene matches: 10. The CDR3 DNA sequence: TGTGCCAGCACCCGCCTGGGACAGGGTTTCCAAGAGACCCAGTACTTC. This sequence encodes CASTRLGQGFQETQYF.

The chain uses TRBV30 and TRBJ1-6, with 10 bases matching TRBD1. J lost 11 bases, V lost 2 bases, and 9 bases had no gene match. The CDR3 length is 15 residues. The germline CDR1 and CDR2 sequences are GTSNPN and SVGIG (reference sequence). This CDR3 reads CAWSPGGTGDAPLHF. CDR3 sequence (DNA): TGTGCCTGGAGTCCCGGCGGGACAGGGGATGCACCCCTCCACTTT.

In this sample, this clone is medium-sized. The rearrangement uses TRBV7-9 and TRBJ1-1, with D maybe TRBD1 (6 bases). Germline CDR1 is SEHNR and CDR2 is FQNEAQ (reference sequence). Trimming removed 5 bases at V and 7 bases at J, with 29 bases between. This CDR3 spans 18 amino acids. The CDR3 bases are TGTGCCAGCAGCATGGGGTTGGAACAGGGTGGATGGAAGAATGAAGCTTTCTTT. Translating gives CASSMGLEQGGWKNEAFF.

The rearrangement joins TRBV19 to TRBJ2-2; D uncertain. Germline CDR1 is LNHDA and CDR2 is SQIVND (reference sequence). V was shortened by 3 bases and J by 2 bases, with 10 bases between the two germline ends. There are 15 residues in the CDR3. CDR3 DNA sequence: TGTGCCAGTAGTATGATGGTCAGAAACACCGGGGAGCTGTTTTTT. Translated, it gives CASSMMVRNTGELFF.

The chain recombines TRBV19 with TRBJ2-5, with D possibly called TRBD1 or TRBD2 (5 bases each). The ends were cut back, 4 bases at V and 3 bases at J, with 24 bases in the middle. The CDR3 spans 18 residues. Germline assignment: CDR1 LNHDA and CDR2 SQIVND (reference sequence). The CDR3 protein is CASSKGRDPRIVEETQYF. The DNA for the CDR3 is TGTGCCAGTAGTAAGGGCCGGGACCCTAGGATAGTAGAAGAGACCCAGTACTTC.

The chain uses TRBV9 and TRBJ1-2; D not certain. This CDR3 has 14 amino acids. Trimming removed 0 bases from V and 2 bases from J, with 8 bases in between. The V gene's germline CDR1 is SGDLS and CDR2 YYNGEE. The CDR3 DNA is TGTGCCAGCAGCGTAGTGGGAGGGAACTATGGCTACACCTTC. It encodes CASSVVGGNYGYTF.

The V and J genes are TRBV18 and TRBJ2-7; 8 nucleotides line up with TRBD1. Germline V gene lookup returns CDR1 KGHSH and CDR2 LQKENI. Germline trimming cut 1 base from V and 3 bases from J; bases unmatched to any gene: 8. There are 16 residues in the CDR3. In nucleotides, the CDR3 is TGTGCCAGCTCACCACTAATGAGGACAGGGTTCTACGAGCAGTACTTC. Encoded protein: CASSPLMRTGFYEQYF.

The V and J genes are TRBV6-6 and TRBJ2-3; 11 bases are shared with TRBD2. V lost 5 bases and J lost 4; bases outside the gene matches: 5. The germline CDR1 and CDR2 sequences are MNHNY and SVGAGI (reference sequence). The CDR3 runs to 15 residues. CDR3 bases: TGTGCCAGCAGTCAGACTAGCGGGGTAGCAGATACGCAGTATTTT. Protein: CASSQTSGVADTQYF.

The CDR3 DNA is TGTGCCAGCAGCTTGACGCGACAGGGGGCAAGAGAAGCTTTCTTT. Translation gives CASSLTRQGAREAFF. The chain employs TRBV5-4 and TRBJ1-1; TRBD1 aligns across 10 bases. This CDR3 spans 15 amino acids. In germline, CDR1 is SGHNT, CDR2 YYREEE (reference sequence). V shed 1 base and J 8 bases; nucleotides not matched to a gene: 8.

The chain recombines TRBV27 with TRBJ2-7; D ambiguous. Germline V gene lookup returns CDR1 MNHEY and CDR2 SMNVEV (reference sequence). The V end lost 6 bases, the J end lost 3 bases, and 18 bases lay between the germline ends. This CDR3 contains 15 residues. The CDR3 sequence: CASRPVGSKDYEQYF. The CDR3 DNA follows: TGTGCCAGCAGGCCTGTCGGATCCAAGGACTACGAGCAGTACTTC.

The CDR3 protein is CASSQEPGRSYEQYF. As DNA, the CDR3 is TGCGCCAGCAGCCAAGAACCGGGGAGAAGCTACGAGCAGTACTTC. The chain links TRBV4-3 to TRBJ2-7, with a weak D call TRBD2 (5 bases). CDR1 and CDR2 from the germline V gene are LGHNA and YSLEER. The V and J ends lost 0 bases and 3 bases respectively, with 12 bases between them. The CDR3 covers 15 residues.

CDR3 in DNA: TGTGCCAGCAGCGTAGCAGTGGGGAGAACAGACAATGAGCAGTTCTTC. This translates into CASSVAVGRTDNEQFF. This sequence joins TRBV9 and TRBJ2-1; weak D call: TRBD2 (5 bases). V lost 0 bases, J lost 5 bases, and 15 bases lay in between. Germline CDR1 SGDLS, CDR2 YYNGEE. The CDR3 covers 16 residues.

The V call is TRBV30, the J call TRBJ2-3; TRBD2 aligns across 13 bases. Trimming removed 4 bases from V and 3 bases from J; junction bases left unmatched: 7. This CDR3 is built from 16 residues. Germline V gene lookup returns CDR1 GTSNPN and CDR2 SVGIG (reference sequence). CDR3 sequence (DNA): TGTGCCTGGACCAGCTGGACTAGCGGGAGAACAGATACGCAGTATTTT. This sequence encodes CAWTSWTSGRTDTQYF.

In this sample, this clone turned up once. The chain recombines TRBV6-6 with TRBJ1-4; D is possibly TRBD1 (5 bases). The CDR3 is made up of 14 amino acids. V dropped 4 bases and J dropped 3 bases, with 9 bases sitting between them. Germline V lookup: CDR1 MNHNY, CDR2 SVGAGI (reference sequence). CDR3 DNA sequence: TGTGCCAGCAGTTGGGGGAAGGCTAATGAAAAACTGTTTTTT. It specifies CASSWGKANEKLFF.

The V call is TRBV5-1, the J call TRBJ2-5, with D tentatively TRBD1 (5 bases). Germline lookup yields CDR1 SGHRS and CDR2 YFSETQ. The CDR3 totals 16 residues. V lost 0 bases and J lost 1, with 13 bases in between. The CDR3 is CASSLVPFGAQETQYF. The CDR3, as DNA: TGCGCCAGCAGCTTGGTCCCTTTTGGGGCCCAAGAGACCCAGTACTTC. Full variable domain (rest looked up from reference TRBV5-1 and TRBJ2-5): KAGVTQTPRYLIKTRGQQVTLSCSPISGHRSVSWYQQTPGQGLQFLFEYFSETQRNKGNFPGRFSGRQFSNSRSEMNVSTLELGDSALYLCASSLVPFGAQETQYFGPGTRLLVL.